A single sample gave rise to the 5 T cell receptor beta chains below, sequenced in a study of blood T cell repertoires in COVID-19. Libraries were prepared by immunoSEQ multiplex PCR; TCRdb keeps only in-frame clonotypes and omits some of them. The table has 25,000 to 30,000 clones, approximately 90% seen once. Sequences were obtained from peripheral blood. These receptors came from a human donor in a cohort sampled during active COVID-19.

The rearrangement links TRBV6-5 to TRBJ2-2; maybe TRBD1 (6 bases). Germline lookup yields CDR1 MNHEY and CDR2 SVGAGI. V was pared by 6 bases and J by 0 bases, with 11 bases between. The CDR3 is made up of 15 amino acids. Here the CDR3 reads CASSGDTANTGELFF. The CDR3 DNA follows: TGTGCCAGCAGCGGGGACACCGCGAACACCGGGGAGCTGTTTTTT.

The chain employs TRBV3-1 (or the pseudogene TRBV3-2) and TRBJ2-1, with 8 bases aligning to TRBD1. V was clipped by 4 bases and J by 0 bases; unmatched bases: 5. Germline lookup yields CDR1 LGHDT and CDR2 YNNKEL (reference sequence). This CDR3 region has 16 residues. The CDR3 reads CASSPRTGSSYNEQFF. The CDR3 DNA follows: TGTGCCAGCAGCCCAAGGACAGGGAGCTCCTACAATGAGCAGTTCTTC.

The CDR3 region is CASSLGGDYRGGTDTQYF. The CDR3 DNA reads TGTGCCAGCAGCTTAGGGGGGGACTACCGGGGTGGCACAGATACGCAGTATTTT. The chain couples TRBV7-9 to TRBJ2-3; 7 nucleotides line up with TRBD2. With 1 base clipped from V and 1 base from J, the junction kept 11 bases outside the gene matches. The germline gives CDR1 SEHNR, CDR2 FQNEAQ (reference sequence). The CDR3 has 18 residues.

The rearrangement joins TRBV7-9 to TRBJ2-1; TRBD2 matches at 7 bases. The CDR3 length is 17 residues. V was clipped by 6 bases and J by 1 base; unmatched bases: 12. Per the germline V gene, CDR1 is SEHNR and CDR2 is FQNEAQ (reference sequence). The CDR3 sequence is CASSTAPAGVSYNEQFF. CDR3 in DNA: TGTGCCAGCAGTACAGCCCCGGCGGGAGTATCCTACAATGAGCAGTTCTTC.

V gene TRBV6-1 combines with J gene TRBJ1-2; D is unresolved. This CDR3 has 14 residues. Germline V gene data show CDR1 as MNHNS and CDR2 as SASEGT. Trimming left V 1 base short and J 4 bases short, with 10 bases between. The DNA of the CDR3 is TGTGCCAGCAGTGAAGGCACGGGTCGCTATGGCTACACCTTC. Its translation: CASSEGTGRYGYTF.